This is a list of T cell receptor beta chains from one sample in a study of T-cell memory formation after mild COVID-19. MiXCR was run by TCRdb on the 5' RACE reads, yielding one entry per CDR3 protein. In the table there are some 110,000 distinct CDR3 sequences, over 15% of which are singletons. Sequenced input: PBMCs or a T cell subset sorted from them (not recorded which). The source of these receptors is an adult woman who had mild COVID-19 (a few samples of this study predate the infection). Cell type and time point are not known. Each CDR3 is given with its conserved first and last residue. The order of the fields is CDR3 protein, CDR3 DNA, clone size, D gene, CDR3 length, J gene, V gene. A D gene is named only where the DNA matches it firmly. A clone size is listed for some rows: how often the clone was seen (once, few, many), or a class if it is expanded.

CDR3 protein: CASSPPDRSYEQYF; CDR3 DNA: TGCGCCAGCAGCCCCCCGGACAGGTCCTACGAGCAGTACTTC; clone size: few; D gene: TRBD1; CDR3 length: 14; J gene: TRBJ2-7; V gene: TRBV5-1
CDR3 protein: CASSSGPSGPEAHEQYF; CDR3 DNA: TGTGCCAGCAGCTCGGGGCCTAGCGGACCCGAGGCCCACGAGCAGTACTTC; clone size: few; D gene: TRBD2; CDR3 length: 17; J gene: TRBJ2-7; V gene: TRBV7-9
CDR3 protein: CASSLESDYEQYF; CDR3 DNA: TGTGCCAGCAGCTTGGAGTCGGATTACGAGCAGTACTTC; clone size: NA; D gene: NA; CDR3 length: 13; J gene: TRBJ2-7; V gene: TRBV5-8
CDR3 protein: CASSLGPPYEQYF; CDR3 DNA: TGTGCCAGCAGTTTGGGTCCCCCCTACGAGCAGTACTTC; clone size: few; D gene: NA; CDR3 length: 13; J gene: TRBJ2-7; V gene: TRBV27
CDR3 protein: CASSLNDWGESKAFF; CDR3 DNA: TGTGCCAGCAGCTTAAATGACTGGGGGGAAAGTAAAGCTTTCTTT; clone size: NA; D gene: NA; CDR3 length: 15; J gene: TRBJ1-1; V gene: TRBV7-9
CDR3 protein: CASSQDWETGASNQPQHF; CDR3 DNA: TGCGCCAGCAGCCAAGATTGGGAGACAGGGGCGTCTAATCAGCCCCAGCATTTT; clone size: NA; D gene: TRBD1; CDR3 length: 18; J gene: TRBJ1-5; V gene: TRBV4-3
CDR3 protein: CASSLAGGGGYEQYF; CDR3 DNA: TGTGCCAGCAGCTTAGCCGGGGGGGGAGGCTACGAGCAGTACTTC; clone size: NA; D gene: TRBD2; CDR3 length: 15; J gene: TRBJ2-7; V gene: TRBV13
CDR3 protein: CASNLAPLHVGEQFF; CDR3 DNA: TGTGCCAGTAACTTAGCCCCTCTTCATGTGGGTGAGCAGTTCTTC; clone size: NA; D gene: NA; CDR3 length: 15; J gene: TRBJ2-1; V gene: TRBV2
CDR3 protein: CASSRLTGANEQFF; CDR3 DNA: TGCGCCAGCAGCCGCCTGACAGGGGCCAATGAGCAGTTCTTC; clone size: once; D gene: TRBD1; CDR3 length: 14; J gene: TRBJ2-1; V gene: TRBV4-1
CDR3 protein: CAWNLGGPGELFF; CDR3 DNA: TGTGCCTGGAATCTCGGAGGGCCGGGGGAGCTGTTTTTT; clone size: few; D gene: NA; CDR3 length: 13; J gene: TRBJ2-2; V gene: TRBV30
CDR3 protein: CSVLGTGTNTEAFF; CDR3 DNA: TGCAGCGTGCTCGGGACAGGTACCAACACTGAAGCTTTCTTT; clone size: few; D gene: TRBD1; CDR3 length: 14; J gene: TRBJ1-1; V gene: TRBV29-1
CDR3 protein: CASYAPGNTIYF; CDR3 DNA: TGTGCCAGCTACGCCCCTGGAAACACCATATATTTT; clone size: NA; D gene: NA; CDR3 length: 12; J gene: TRBJ1-3; V gene: TRBV12-3/TRBV12-4
CDR3 protein: CASSPRAGESYEQYF; CDR3 DNA: TGTGCCAGCAGCCCTCGGGCAGGTGAGAGCTACGAGCAGTACTTC; clone size: NA; D gene: NA; CDR3 length: 15; J gene: TRBJ2-7; V gene: TRBV7-8
CDR3 protein: CASTPRGESGTNYNEQFF; CDR3 DNA: TGCGCCAGCACCCCAAGAGGGGAGTCGGGGACTAACTACAATGAGCAGTTCTTC; clone size: few; D gene: TRBD2; CDR3 length: 18; J gene: TRBJ2-1; V gene: TRBV4-1
CDR3 protein: CASSPYHSRGQPQHF; CDR3 DNA: TGTGCCAGCAGCCCCTACCATTCAAGAGGGCAGCCCCAGCATTTT; clone size: NA; D gene: NA; CDR3 length: 15; J gene: TRBJ1-5; V gene: TRBV7-2
CDR3 protein: CASSYDPLGYEQYF; CDR3 DNA: TGTGCCAGCAGTTATGATCCTCTCGGCTACGAGCAGTACTTC; clone size: few; D gene: NA; CDR3 length: 14; J gene: TRBJ2-7; V gene: TRBV6-5
CDR3 protein: CASSFTEANTGELFF; CDR3 DNA: TGTGCCAGCAGCTTCACTGAAGCGAACACCGGGGAGCTGTTTTTT; clone size: once; D gene: NA; CDR3 length: 15; J gene: TRBJ2-2; V gene: TRBV9
CDR3 protein: CASSQGVTGYEQYF; CDR3 DNA: TGCGCCAGCAGCCAAGGTGTGACAGGATACGAGCAGTACTTC; clone size: NA; D gene: NA; CDR3 length: 14; J gene: TRBJ2-7; V gene: TRBV4-1
CDR3 protein: CASSLARTTGEQYF; CDR3 DNA: TGTGCCAGCAGCCTAGCCCGGACAACAGGCGAGCAGTACTTC; clone size: many; D gene: NA; CDR3 length: 14; J gene: TRBJ2-7; V gene: TRBV11-2
CDR3 protein: CASSEGSSGGYKETQYF; CDR3 DNA: TGCGCCAGCAGTGAAGGTTCTAGCGGGGGATACAAAGAGACCCAGTACTTC; clone size: NA; D gene: TRBD2; CDR3 length: 17; J gene: TRBJ2-5; V gene: TRBV10-2
CDR3 protein: CAISETLTGGYSNQPQHF; CDR3 DNA: TGTGCCATCAGTGAAACTTTGACAGGGGGCTATAGCAATCAGCCCCAGCATTTT; clone size: few; D gene: TRBD1; CDR3 length: 18; J gene: TRBJ1-5; V gene: TRBV10-3
CDR3 protein: CASSQDEQYFGDEQFF; CDR3 DNA: TGTGCCAGCAGCCAAGATGAACAGTATTTCGGCGATGAGCAGTTCTTC; clone size: NA; D gene: NA; CDR3 length: 16; J gene: TRBJ2-1; V gene: TRBV3-1
CDR3 protein: CASSDSGAPYEQYF; CDR3 DNA: TGCGCCAGCAGTGATAGCGGGGCGCCCTACGAGCAGTACTTC; clone size: NA; D gene: TRBD2; CDR3 length: 14; J gene: TRBJ2-7; V gene: TRBV10-2
CDR3 protein: CASSLEQQETQYF; CDR3 DNA: TGTGCCAGCAGCTTAGAACAGCAAGAGACCCAGTACTTC; clone size: few; D gene: NA; CDR3 length: 13; J gene: TRBJ2-5; V gene: TRBV11-2
CDR3 protein: CASSSPEGLAGTQETQYF; CDR3 DNA: TGTGCCAGCAGCTCACCAGAGGGACTAGCGGGGACGCAAGAGACCCAGTACTTC; clone size: few; D gene: TRBD2; CDR3 length: 18; J gene: TRBJ2-5; V gene: TRBV7-2
CDR3 protein: CATSDLSGGAGNEQFF; CDR3 DNA: TGTGCCACCAGTGATCTTAGCGGGGGGGCGGGTAATGAGCAGTTCTTC; clone size: many; D gene: TRBD2; CDR3 length: 16; J gene: TRBJ2-1; V gene: TRBV24-1
CDR3 protein: CASSLHRAGNEQFF; CDR3 DNA: TGTGCCAGCAGCTTACACAGGGCGGGCAATGAGCAGTTCTTC; clone size: NA; D gene: NA; CDR3 length: 14; J gene: TRBJ2-1; V gene: TRBV7-4
CDR3 protein: CASSEWDRPNYGYTF; CDR3 DNA: TGTGCCAGCAGTGAATGGGACAGGCCTAACTATGGCTACACCTTC; clone size: NA; D gene: TRBD1; CDR3 length: 15; J gene: TRBJ1-2; V gene: TRBV2
CDR3 protein: CASSQVVGSGANVLTF; CDR3 DNA: TGTGCCAGCAGCCAAGTCGTAGGCTCTGGGGCCAACGTCCTGACTTTC; clone size: many; D gene: NA; CDR3 length: 16; J gene: TRBJ2-6; V gene: TRBV3-1
CDR3 protein: CSVDVAGQAYGYTF; CDR3 DNA: TGCAGCGTTGACGTGGCGGGACAGGCATATGGCTACACCTTC; clone size: NA; D gene: TRBD1; CDR3 length: 14; J gene: TRBJ1-2; V gene: TRBV29-1
CDR3 protein: CASSLEAGGGNEQFF; CDR3 DNA: TGTGCCAGCAGCTTAGAAGCGGGAGGGGGAAATGAGCAGTTCTTC; clone size: few; D gene: TRBD2; CDR3 length: 15; J gene: TRBJ2-1; V gene: TRBV11-2
CDR3 protein: CASGDRALETQYF; CDR3 DNA: TGTGCCAGCGGAGACAGGGCCCTAGAGACCCAGTACTTC; clone size: NA; D gene: TRBD1; CDR3 length: 13; J gene: TRBJ2-5; V gene: TRBV7-9
CDR3 protein: CASSIDPDRVYTEAFF; CDR3 DNA: TGTGCCAGTAGTATAGATCCGGACAGGGTCTACACTGAAGCTTTCTTT; clone size: once; D gene: TRBD1; CDR3 length: 16; J gene: TRBJ1-1; V gene: TRBV19
CDR3 protein: CASSLLWQTNEQFF; CDR3 DNA: TGTGCCAGCAGCTTATTGTGGCAGACCAATGAGCAGTTCTTC; clone size: NA; D gene: NA; CDR3 length: 14; J gene: TRBJ2-1; V gene: TRBV7-6
CDR3 protein: CASSQEADRGQYEQYF; CDR3 DNA: TGCGCCAGCAGCCAAGAGGCGGACAGGGGACAGTACGAGCAGTACTTC; clone size: few; D gene: TRBD1; CDR3 length: 16; J gene: TRBJ2-7; V gene: TRBV4-3
CDR3 protein: CASSWSGEQFF; CDR3 DNA: TGTGCCAGCAGCTGGTCCGGGGAGCAGTTCTTC; clone size: NA; D gene: NA; CDR3 length: 11; J gene: TRBJ2-1; V gene: TRBV11-2
CDR3 protein: CSVVGQNYEQYF; CDR3 DNA: TGCAGCGTTGTGGGACAGAACTACGAGCAGTACTTC; clone size: few; D gene: TRBD1; CDR3 length: 12; J gene: TRBJ2-7; V gene: TRBV29-1
CDR3 protein: CASSHGQASGNTIYF; CDR3 DNA: TGCGCCAGCAGCCACGGACAGGCCTCTGGAAACACCATATATTTT; clone size: NA; D gene: TRBD1; CDR3 length: 15; J gene: TRBJ1-3; V gene: TRBV4-1
CDR3 protein: CASSDPGQGREVNTEAFF; CDR3 DNA: TGCGCCAGCAGCGACCCGGGACAGGGAAGAGAGGTGAACACTGAAGCTTTCTTT; clone size: NA; D gene: TRBD1; CDR3 length: 18; J gene: TRBJ1-1; V gene: TRBV5-1
CDR3 protein: CASSLKGAGPFDGYTF; CDR3 DNA: TGTGCCAGCAGCTTAAAAGGTGCAGGGCCTTTTGATGGCTACACCTTC; clone size: NA; D gene: NA; CDR3 length: 16; J gene: TRBJ1-2; V gene: TRBV7-8
CDR3 protein: CATSRGVSGGAGDTQYF; CDR3 DNA: TGTGCCACCAGCAGAGGAGTGAGCGGGGGGGCGGGAGATACGCAGTATTTT; clone size: few; D gene: TRBD2; CDR3 length: 17; J gene: TRBJ2-3; V gene: TRBV15
CDR3 protein: CASRPGTGGPYEQYF; CDR3 DNA: TGTGCCAGCAGACCGGGGACAGGGGGGCCCTACGAGCAGTACTTC; clone size: few; D gene: TRBD1; CDR3 length: 15; J gene: TRBJ2-7; V gene: TRBV12-3/TRBV12-4
CDR3 protein: CSAPTVLNTEAFF; CDR3 DNA: TGCAGTGCCCCGACGGTTTTGAACACTGAAGCTTTCTTT; clone size: few; D gene: NA; CDR3 length: 13; J gene: TRBJ1-1; V gene: TRBV20-1
CDR3 protein: CASSRGQSYEQYF; CDR3 DNA: TGCGCCAGCAGCCGCGGACAGAGCTACGAGCAGTACTTC; clone size: NA; D gene: NA; CDR3 length: 13; J gene: TRBJ2-7; V gene: TRBV4-3
CDR3 protein: CASSYGRSNQPQHF; CDR3 DNA: TGTGCCAGCAGTTACGGGCGCAGCAATCAGCCCCAGCATTTT; clone size: few; D gene: NA; CDR3 length: 14; J gene: TRBJ1-5; V gene: TRBV6-5
CDR3 protein: CASVLTGESGNQPQHF; CDR3 DNA: TGTGCCAGCGTCCTGACAGGGGAATCCGGCAATCAGCCCCAGCATTTT; clone size: few; D gene: TRBD1; CDR3 length: 16; J gene: TRBJ1-5; V gene: TRBV6-1
CDR3 protein: CASSQGEGAVDEQFF; CDR3 DNA: TGCGCCAGCAGCCAAGGTGAGGGGGCCGTCGATGAGCAGTTCTTC; clone size: few; D gene: TRBD1; CDR3 length: 15; J gene: TRBJ2-1; V gene: TRBV4-1
CDR3 protein: CASSQGDRGAGYTF; CDR3 DNA: TGCGCCAGCAGCCAAGGAGACAGGGGTGCTGGCTACACCTTC; clone size: NA; D gene: TRBD1; CDR3 length: 14; J gene: TRBJ1-2; V gene: TRBV4-1
CDR3 protein: CASSVGQTNSPLHF; CDR3 DNA: TGTGCCAGCAGCGTTGGACAGACTAATTCACCCCTCCACTTT; clone size: NA; D gene: NA; CDR3 length: 14; J gene: TRBJ1-6; V gene: TRBV9